The present T cell receptor (beta chain) was sequenced within a study of cytomegalovirus exposure and HLA in healthy donors (dated by TCRdb to 2017 to 2019). General notes on the study: According to an earlier analysis of several hundred of the donors, about 190 million T cells yielded over 100 million unique TCR beta sequences and less than 300 Gb of sequence data. An early release that covered roughly 600 HLA-typed donors contained about 290 gigabases of sequencing data and around 85 million unique TCR sequences. To predict cytomegalovirus infection status, the study combined high-throughput TCR immunosequencing, statistical association of individual TCRs with disease status, and machine learning. In the later analysis, no new phenotypic data were used to find candidate immune exposures; instead, reliance was placed on TCR beta sequences and their occurrence across donors. Of the 300 to 500 genotyped donors, roughly 80% were placed in the genetic ancestry cluster associated with self-reported Caucasian donors. Class I and class II HLA loci were covered by the typing at four-digit resolution. Using immunosequencing, the study profiled T cell repertoires from 640 or so subjects and related those repertoires to cytomegalovirus serostatus. A later genetic analysis used genome-wide SNP genotypes for about 60% of the roughly 700 donors, treating that subset as a discovery cohort. A separate validation cohort of approximately 120 different subjects was used in addition to the approximately 610-subject first cohort. To decide whether each TCR beta V gene segment behaved as functional or pseudogenic, an earlier analysis of over 500 of the donors relied on high-throughput TCR beta sequencing. Among several hundred genotyped donors of the cohort, an average of about 220,000 unique TCR beta nucleotide sequences was sequenced per donor, of which about 19% were non-productive. A few DR-DQ haplotypes were treated as single units for association and clustering because of strong linkage in the cohort. Donor age, sex, ethnicity and CMV serostatus were compiled together with the repertoire data. The aim of the study was to test whether cataloging public T cell receptors could identify signatures of past pathogen exposure. To study patterns of TCR occurrence, a later analysis re-analyzed previously published TCR beta repertoires from around 700 donors and added high-resolution HLA genotyping. The number of typed donors differed by locus: roughly 629-630 for A, B, C, DRB1 and DQB1; roughly 510 for DQA1; 606 for DPA1; and roughly 450 for DPB1. Every repertoire in the discovery cohort had been generated on one and the same sequencing platform. What the authors observed across the whole study: The study gave a list of 150 to 200 TCR beta chains associated with cytomegalovirus. A later genetic analysis associated a missense DCLRE1C variant with V-gene and J-gene trimming of TCR beta chains, and an independent cohort replicated the association. The authors suggested that the approach could potentially be extended to other disease states and immunological phenotypes. According to a later genetic analysis, donors in an Asian-associated ancestry cluster had fewer N-insertions in productive TCRs than the roughly 670-donor mean. Only TCR beta chains were sequenced in this cohort, and the absence of alpha or paired-chain data limited detectable features. Sequencing depth was assumed to be roughly uniform across donors in the presence/absence analyses, though that assumption may not hold. Compared with equally common non-associated chains, HLA-associated TCR beta chains in a later analysis were more clonally expanded and had lower generation probabilities. According to a later analysis, TCR association rates differed among HLA loci, with DRB1 alleles showing the most associated TCRs and HLA-C alleles showing the fewest. Because counts were too low, some 16 rarely observed V segments, including chromosome 9 orphons, were excluded from the earlier analysis of 587 of the donors. In a later analysis, most CMV-associated TCR beta chains were found to appear HLA-restricted, with HLA associations seemingly driven largely by CMV exposure. A further reported finding was that TCR beta sequences accurately predicted the HLA-A and HLA-B alleles for most subjects in the first cohort. In vitro tests confirmed that three of the cytomegalovirus-associated TCR beta chains recognize cytomegalovirus antigens. In both the original and validation cohorts, the classifier was reported to diagnose cytomegalovirus status with high specificity and sensitivity. Some IMGT-functional V segments, including TRBV6-2 and TRBV6-3, could not be told apart with the 87-base-pair reads, so those segments were excluded. Because HLA typing was unavailable for some donors at each locus, only the typed subset was used in association tests. Most TCR sequences were observed very rarely across donors, whereas some public TCRs were present in many individuals. Assigning TCR associations to individual alleles was difficult when HLA alleles, especially DR and DQ, strongly co-occurred. Specific HLA alleles were associated with about 17,000 TCR beta sequences at a false discovery rate of 0.05 in a later analysis. In an earlier analysis of more than 450 of the donors, most TCR beta V segments were observed in productive rearrangements about 90% or about 30% of the time, broadly matching IMGT annotations. Correlated functional status among segregating V segments might reflect linkage disequilibrium, but an unknown experimental factor could not be ruled out. Immune exposure information for the cohort was limited to CMV serostatus. A group of highly shared sequence variants was considered likely to be a technical artifact of the sequencing pipeline. In a later analysis, several top co-occurrence clusters were reported to appear linked to parvovirus B19, influenza, CMV and Epstein-Barr virus.

The cohort comprised around 690 healthy bone marrow donors. At the time of sampling, every cohort member was nominally healthy, though immune exposures that went unrecorded were likely present. The donor tested CMV seropositive and was one of the 289 seropositive cohort members. A peripheral blood sample was collected from each donor, and TCR beta sequencing was performed on peripheral blood mononuclear cells. Genomic DNA extraction from the blood cell samples was performed with the Qiagen DNeasy Blood Extraction Kit. The germline V gene sets CDR1 to LGHNA and CDR2 to YSLEER. The CDR3 holds 14 amino acids from the cysteine to the phenylalanine. CDR3 DNA only is kept here, 42 bases in frame from base 1. At the junction V is shortened by 1 base and J by 4 bases, with 10 bases in between. The library came from the immunoSEQ multiplex PCR assay. For the multiplex PCR, a mixture combining 60 forward primers for TCR Vbeta segments and 13 reverse primers for TCR Jbeta segments was used. The CDR3 region of rearranged TCR beta genes was amplified from genomic DNA with a multiplex PCR assay. The Illumina HiSeq System was used to sequence the amplified TCR beta libraries as 87-base-pair reads. The authors processed their data as follows. Across the 500 to 850 repertoires, a later analysis counted some 81 million unique TCR beta chains, roughly 11 million of which were shared by at least two donors. Raw reads were error-corrected and collapsed into unique sequences by a nearest-neighbor algorithm in which closely related sequences were merged to remove PCR and sequencing errors. V, D and J gene segments were assigned by aligning CDR3 sequences to IMGT reference sequences. For a sequence to be retained, at least a six-nucleotide match to both a V gene segment and a J gene segment was required. Rearrangements were called productive when the CDR3 lacked stop codons and stayed in frame with V and J; all others were non-productive. CDR3 was defined according to IMGT convention as the region running from the second conserved V-encoded cysteine to the conserved J-encoded phenylalanine. The earlier analysis of some 540 of the donors excluded any sequence lacking an unambiguous match to a single V gene segment. In an earlier analysis of 500 to 750 of the donors, V segments were called functional above 56.7% productive rearrangements and were called segregating when the between-donor standard deviation exceeded 5%. To diagnose cytomegalovirus status from the catalog of TCR beta chain sequences, a statistical classification framework was built. In a later analysis, V and J genes were assigned by comparing TCR nucleotide sequences against IMGT/GENE-DB human TR gene sequences. A later analysis assigned CDR3 sequences and most-parsimonious VDJ recombination scenarios with the TCRdist pipeline. In a later analysis, each TCR beta chain was defined by its CDR3 amino acid sequence together with its V-gene family, and reads without a unique V-gene family were excluded. A later analysis removed 500 to 600 highly shared, low-generation-probability nucleotide sequences to deal with suspected cross-contamination and a sequencing artifact. In a later analysis, a clonal expansion index for each public chain was calculated from normalized within-repertoire ranks of inferred template counts. Generation probabilities in a later analysis came from a VDJ recombination model fitted to out-of-frame rearrangements, and those results were checked against IGoR. In a later analysis, TCR-TCR, TCR-HLA and TCR-CMV co-occurrence was scored with hypergeometric tests, and a repertoire-size bias correction was applied to TCR pairs. To estimate false discovery rates, a later analysis permuted the HLA or CMV assignments 20 times. In a later analysis, co-occurring TCRs were grouped using DBSCAN, with TCRdist sequence similarity added in when clustering inside HLA-allele-positive subsets. Repertoires with fewer than 30,000 or more than 120,000 public chains, plus five repertoires with anomalous nucleotide sharing, were excluded from co-occurrence clustering. Sourced from immuneACCESS, this table was stored by TCRdb with only in-frame sequences that have V and J called. A share of the clones is absent; for the studies checked, an unresolved V gene accounts for under half, and the remainder has no known explanation. That table is the source of V, J and clone size, and D and trimming were worked out from the DNA. For this sample the table gives 150,000 to 200,000 clones, of which roughly 79% were detected only once. Of the sample, about 14% falls within the top ten clones.

This clone has more than one count but fewer than ten. Its antigen is not yet known. One base away there is no much larger clone; base qualities are not given. What was sequenced was PBMCs. Rearrangement joined TRBV4-3 to TRBJ1-1; the D gene is perhaps TRBD1, from 5 matching bases. The TCR originated in a man aged 45-65 years in good health and CMV-seropositive. The nucleotides read TGCGCCAGCAGCCAAGCAGGGTGGGGCACTGAAGCTTTCTTT. The resulting protein is CASSQAGWGTEAFF.